The 31 T cell receptor beta chains reported below all come from one sample, sequenced in a study of CD8 T cells in Susac syndrome. A quantity of 0.5 to 1 ug RNA underwent reverse transcription using random hexamers. TCRdb re-called the immunoSEQ multiplex PCR reads through MiXCR, storing one row per CDR3 protein. The profile covers about 140,000 distinct CDR3 sequences, with roughly 94% appearing a single time and roughly 0.14% taken by the ten largest. The material sequenced was CD4+ T cells from PBMCs. The receptors were gathered from a human donor with Susac syndrome.

V gene TRBV9 combines with J gene TRBJ2-1; 7 nucleotides line up with TRBD2. Germline CDR1 and CDR2: SGDLS and YYNGEE. The CDR3 is 16 residues long. V lost 0 bases and J lost 4; bases outside the gene matches: 7. The CDR3: CASSVARLAVYNEQFF. The CDR3 nucleotides read TGTGCCAGCAGCGTAGCTCGCCTAGCGGTGTACAATGAGCAGTTCTTC.

The chain links TRBV28 to TRBJ2-1, with D possibly being TRBD1 (6 bases). CDR1 and CDR2 from the germline V gene are MDHEN and SYDVKM. V lost 4 bases, J lost 14 bases, and 27 bases lay in between. The CDR3 is 16 amino acids. CDR3 protein: CASSSTRGLGAYREFF. Here the CDR3 DNA reads TGTGCCAGCAGTTCGACCAGGGGTCTAGGGGCCTACAGGGAGTTCTTC.

The genes are TRBV28 and TRBJ2-7; D remains ambiguous. The CDR3 consists of 12 residues. Trimming stripped 6 bases from V and 3 bases from J, with 9 bases between. The germline V gene has CDR1 MDHEN and CDR2 SYDVKM. The CDR3 DNA follows: TGTGCCAGCAGCGGAACTATCTACGAGCAGTACTTC. As protein: CASSGTIYEQYF.

The chain carries TRBV7-2 and TRBJ1-5; D is possibly TRBD1 (5 bases). Germline CDR1 and CDR2: SGHTA and FQGNSA. V was shortened by 0 bases and J by 7 bases, with 7 bases between the two germline ends. The CDR3 has 13 amino acids. CDR3 loop: CASSLAREQPQHF. Here the CDR3 DNA reads TGTGCCAGCAGCTTAGCCAGGGAACAGCCCCAGCATTTT.

The chain uses TRBV27 and TRBJ1-2; the match to TRBD1 covers 8 bases. The length of the CDR3 is 13 residues. With V trimmed by 0 bases and J by 11 bases, 5 bases remained unmatched. Looked up from germline, CDR1 is MNHEY and CDR2 is SMNVEV (reference sequence). CDR3 amino acids: CASSLSGDRSYTF. The CDR3 nucleotides are TGTGCCAGCAGTTTATCTGGGGACAGGTCGTACACCTTC.

V and J are TRBV7-2 and TRBJ2-1, with D possibly being TRBD2 (6 bases). This CDR3 has 14 amino acids. Trimming took 2 bases from V and 8 from J, leaving 13 bases between them. Germline values: CDR1 SGHTA, CDR2 FQGNSA. The CDR3 loop reads CASSLMASVDEQFF. CDR3 sequence (DNA): TGTGCCAGCAGCTTAATGGCTAGCGTGGATGAGCAGTTCTTC.

The chain employs TRBV12-3 or TRBV12-4 and TRBJ2-4, with TRBD2 matching 8 bases. V lost 8 bases and J lost 2; bases outside the gene matches: 2. This CDR3 is 13 amino acids long. CDR3 DNA sequence: TGTGCCAGCGGCGGGAGGACCAAAAACATTCAGTACTTC. It is translated as CASGGRTKNIQYF.

The rearrangement links TRBV29-1 to TRBJ2-5, with no clear D. The germline V gene encodes CDR1 SQVTM and CDR2 ANQGSEA. V lost 1 base and J lost 0, with 6 bases in between. The CDR3 is 13 amino acids. DNA of the CDR3: TGCAGCGTTGAAGGCAGTGACCAAGAGACCCAGTACTTC. Its translation is CSVEGSDQETQYF.

This chain links TRBV30 with TRBJ1-3, with D maybe TRBD1 (6 bases). Germline V gives CDR1 GTSNPN, CDR2 SVGIG (reference sequence). This CDR3 is 19 amino acids long. V was pared by 4 bases and J by 0 bases, with 25 bases between. This CDR3 is CAWTGTGHKTPISGNTIYF. The DNA for the CDR3 is TGTGCCTGGACCGGGACGGGACACAAAACTCCTATCTCTGGAAACACCATATATTTT.

V and J are TRBV10-3 and TRBJ2-2, with D hard to call. Looked up from germline, CDR1 is ENHRY and CDR2 is SYGVKD. The V and J ends lost 8 bases and 6 bases respectively, with 4 bases between them. The CDR3 is 10 amino acids. This chain's CDR3 is CAIGPGELFF. CDR3 bases: TGTGCCATCGGTCCCGGGGAGCTGTTTTTT.

The chain combines TRBV4-1 with TRBJ1-1; D call uncertain. The CDR3 is made up of 12 amino acids. The germline V gene encodes CDR1 MGHRA and CDR2 YSYEKL. V shed 1 base and J shed 8 bases, with 8 bases lying between them. CDR3 in amino acids: CASSQVVGEAFF. The CDR3 nucleotides read TGCGCCAGCAGCCAAGTTGTCGGCGAAGCTTTCTTT.

This clonotype was detected only once. This sequence joins TRBV30 and TRBJ2-2, with a weak D call TRBD2 (7 bases). From germline, CDR1 is GTSNPN and CDR2 SVGIG (reference sequence). The CDR3 is made up of 14 amino acids. V lost 6 bases and J lost 4, with 15 bases in between. The CDR3 loop is CACTGTGGTGELFF. The CDR3 coding sequence is TGTGCCTGCACAGGGACGGGAGGCACCGGGGAGCTGTTTTTT.

V and J are TRBV12-3 or TRBV12-4 and TRBJ1-5, with a possible D match to TRBD1 (6 bases). The CDR3 runs to 16 residues. Trimming cost V 7 bases and J 5 bases, with 21 bases left between them. This chain's CDR3 is CASTTGSNWGYQPQHF. CDR3 DNA: TGTGCCAGCACAACAGGGAGTAATTGGGGCTATCAGCCCCAGCATTTT.

The rearrangement uses TRBV23-1 and TRBJ2-3; D is unresolved. TRBV23-1 is an ORF; its function is uncertain. With 2 bases removed from V and 0 bases from J, the gap between germline ends came to 24 bases. This CDR3 is 20 amino acids long. The DNA of the CDR3 is TGCGCCAGCAGTCAAAGATTTAGTACCAAGGCCCCTATTAGCACAGATACGCAGTATTTT. It specifies CASSQRFSTKAPISTDTQYF.

The chain joins TRBV5-1 to TRBJ2-1, with unresolved D. Trimming cost V 0 bases and J 6 bases, with 13 bases left between them. The germline CDR1 and CDR2 sequences are SGHRS and YFSETQ. CDR3 length equals 15 residues. CDR3 coding DNA: TGCGCCAGCAGCTTGGCGTCTGAAAACTTCAATGAGCAGTTCTTC. The encoded protein is CASSLASENFNEQFF.

This chain joins TRBV20-1 and TRBJ1-3; D gene uncertain. Trimming removed 5 bases from V and 0 bases from J, with 11 bases in between. The CDR3 is 14 residues long. Looked up from germline, CDR1 is DFQATT and CDR2 is SNEGSKA (reference sequence). The CDR3, as DNA: TGCAGTGCTCACAACAGAGGCTCTGGAAACACCATATATTTT. Amino acid sequence: CSAHNRGSGNTIYF.

This chain joins TRBV30 and TRBJ2-1; 8 nucleotides match TRBD1. The CDR3 sequence is 13 residues long. Germline V gene sequence: CDR1 GTSNPN, CDR2 SVGIG (reference sequence). The ends lost 3 bases at V and 9 bases at J; junction bases unmatched: 7. DNA for the CDR3: TGTGCCTGGAGCGCACAGGGGGTGGGTGAGCAGTTCTTC. Translation gives CAWSAQGVGEQFF.

This rearrangement joins TRBV18 to TRBJ2-7; D not certain. Germline V CDR1 and CDR2: KGHSH, LQKENI. Deletions cut 0 bases from V and 4 bases from J, with 10 bases between. The length of the CDR3 is 14 residues. The chain's CDR3 is CASSPPVPTYEQYF. The CDR3, as DNA: TGTGCCAGCTCACCACCGGTTCCCACATACGAGCAGTACTTC. Based on the CDR3 plus reference TRBV18 and TRBJ2-7, the full variable domain is NAGVMQNPRHLVRRRGQEARLRCSPMKGHSHVYWYRQLPEEGLKFMVYLQKENIIDESGMPKERFSAEFPKEGPSILRIQQVVRGDSAAYFCASSPPVPTYEQYFGPGTRLTVT.

This clonotype has just one count. The chain joins TRBV5-1 to TRBJ2-1; 9 bases are a match to TRBD2. CDR1 and CDR2 (germline): SGHRS, YFSETQ. The CDR3 runs to 17 residues. After removal of 1 base from V and 6 bases from J, the junction contained 11 bases not matched to a gene. The CDR3 sequence: CASSLRPLAGSGNEQFF. In DNA form, the CDR3 reads TGCGCCAGCAGCTTGAGGCCTCTAGCGGGGTCGGGCAATGAGCAGTTCTTC.

This sequence joins TRBV12-3 or TRBV12-4 and TRBJ1-5, with D perhaps matching TRBD1 (5 bases). The CDR3 has 14 residues. With 5 bases removed from V and 6 bases from J, the gap between germline ends came to 14 bases. The CDR3 protein is CASSPHRSPQPQHF. As DNA, the CDR3 is TGTGCCAGCAGTCCTCACAGGTCCCCTCAGCCCCAGCATTTT.

The CDR3 DNA is TGTGCCAGCAGCTTAGGGTCACAGCCGTACGAGCAGTACTTC. Translation gives CASSLGSQPYEQYF. The J gene is TRBJ2-7, the V gene TRBV7-9; no clear D. The CDR3 has 14 residues. Germline loops: CDR1 SEHNR, CDR2 FQNEAQ (reference sequence). Trimming left V 1 base short and J 4 bases short, with 11 bases between.

The chain uses TRBV27 and TRBJ1-1; no definite D call. V was trimmed by 4 bases and J by 11 bases, leaving 20 bases between them. This CDR3 is built from 14 residues. Germline-derived CDR1 and CDR2 are MNHEY and SMNVEV (reference sequence). The DNA for the CDR3 is TGTGCCAGCAGTTCTCCGGGAGGGTCTCGGCAGGCTTTCTTT. This gives the protein CASSSPGGSRQAFF.

The chain couples TRBV7-6 to TRBJ2-5; 7 bases fit TRBD2. There are 14 residues in the CDR3. The germline gives CDR1 SGHVS, CDR2 FNYEAQ. J lost 2 bases, V lost 5 bases, and 5 bases had no gene match. Written as DNA, the CDR3 is TGTGCCAGCAGCCATTGGGGGGGGCAAGAGACCCAGTACTTC. Its translation is CASSHWGGQETQYF.

J is TRBJ2-2 and V is TRBV12-3 or TRBV12-4; 9 bases are shared with TRBD2. There are 15 residues in the CDR3. The J segment lost 4 bases and the V segment lost 2 bases, leaving 2 bases of the junction unmatched. CDR3 nucleotides: TGTGCCAGCAGTTTATCAGCGGGAGGCACCGGGGAGCTGTTTTTT. Translated, it gives CASSLSAGGTGELFF.

J is TRBJ2-7 and V is TRBV25-1, with a possible D match to TRBD2 (5 bases). V lost 5 bases and J lost 7, with 15 bases in between. CDR1 and CDR2 from the germline V gene are MGHDK and SYGVNS. The CDR3 is 13 residues long. This CDR3 is CASSIYGVGEQYF. CDR3 DNA sequence: TGTGCCAGCAGTATATACGGGGTCGGGGAGCAGTACTTC.

This chain connects TRBV12-3 or TRBV12-4 to TRBJ2-7; D gene uncertain. V lost 6 bases and J 3 bases, leaving 15 bases between the germline ends. This CDR3 is 14 amino acids long. CDR3 coding DNA: TGTGCCAGCAGATTGGACCCTGGTCGCTACGAGCAGTACTTC. This translates into CASRLDPGRYEQYF.

The chain combines TRBV29-1 with TRBJ1-5; D is uncertain. Germline assignment: CDR1 SQVTM and CDR2 ANQGSEA. Trimming pared 4 bases from V and 8 bases from J, leaving 18 bases between. The CDR3 loop spans 14 amino acids. The chain's CDR3 is CSVASGPEGEPQHF. DNA for the CDR3: TGCAGCGTTGCATCTGGGCCCGAGGGTGAGCCCCAGCATTTT.

The J gene is TRBJ2-1, the V gene TRBV11-3; 7 nucleotides align to TRBD1. Germline trimming cut 5 bases from V and 5 bases from J; bases unmatched to any gene: 3. CDR1 SGHNT and CDR2 YENEEA come from the germline V gene. CDR3 length: 13 residues. This CDR3 is CASSPGTDNEQFF. In nucleotides, the CDR3 is TGTGCCAGCAGCCCTGGGACAGACAATGAGCAGTTCTTC.

This CDR3 reads CAWTINSYQETQYF. CDR3 in DNA: TGTGCCTGGACTATAAACAGCTACCAAGAGACCCAGTACTTC. V gene TRBV30 combines with J gene TRBJ2-5; D gene unclear. CDR1 is GTSNPN, CDR2 SVGIG, per germline (reference sequence). This CDR3 spans 14 amino acids. V lost 4 bases to trimming and J lost 0 bases, with 12 bases between them.

V gene TRBV7-3 combines with J gene TRBJ1-5, with D unclear. Germline V gene data show CDR1 as SGHTA and CDR2 as FQGTGA. Trimming stripped 3 bases from V and 4 bases from J, with 7 bases between. This CDR3 spans 13 amino acids. The CDR3 DNA is TGTGCCAGCAGCTTCATCATTAATCAGCCCCAGCATTTT. The encoded protein is CASSFIINQPQHF.

The chain combines TRBV29-1 with TRBJ2-3; 7 bases agree with TRBD1. The ends lost 4 bases at V and 2 bases at J; junction bases unmatched: 3. The CDR3 covers 13 residues. Germline assignment: CDR1 SQVTM and CDR2 ANQGSEA. CDR3 protein: CSVAGTATDTQYF. CDR3 coding DNA: TGCAGCGTTGCTGGGACAGCCACAGATACGCAGTATTTT.